These 12 T cell receptor beta chains originate from one sample sequenced in a study of CD8 T cells in ankylosing spondylitis. One entry per CDR3 protein results from TCRdb running MiXCR on the 5' RACE reads. Of over 95,000 distinct CDR3 sequences listed, 7.5% to 9% are singletons. The specimen was blood, either unsorted or a sorted T cell fraction (not recorded which). These receptors were collected from a male donor with ankylosing spondylitis or in good health (not recorded which).

Ten or more counts support this clonotype. The V call is TRBV18, the J call TRBJ2-2, with D tentatively TRBD2 (5 bases). The germline V gene encodes CDR1 KGHSH and CDR2 LQKENI. CDR3 size: 14 residues. The V end was cut by 2 bases, the J end by 4 bases, with 8 bases between. CDR3 sequence (DNA): TGTGCCAGCTCACCAAGCGGCGGCACCGGGGAGCTGTTTTTT. Amino acid sequence: CASSPSGGTGELFF. The full variable domain, completed using reference TRBV18 and TRBJ2-2, is NAGVMQNPRHLVRRRGQEARLRCSPMKGHSHVYWYRQLPEEGLKFMVYLQKENIIDESGMPKERFSAEFPKEGPSILRIQQVVRGDSAAYFCASSPSGGTGELFFGEGSRLTVL.

This clonotype was seen many times. The chain joins TRBV2 to TRBJ2-1; tentative D call: TRBD1 (6 bases). V gave up 6 bases and J gave up 0 bases, with 12 bases separating them. Germline CDR1 SNHLY, CDR2 FYNNEI. CDR3 length equals 15 residues. Here the CDR3 DNA reads TGTGCCAGCAGCAAACAGGGTAGCTCCTACAATGAGCAGTTCTTC. Translation gives CASSKQGSSYNEQFF. The full variable domain, rest sourced from reference TRBV2 and TRBJ2-1, is EPEVTQTPSHQVTQMGQEVILRCVPISNHLYFYWYRQILGQKVEFLVSFYNNEISEKSEIFDDQFSVERPDGSNFTLKIRSTKLEDSAMYFCASSKQGSSYNEQFFGPGTRLTVL.

This clonotype was detected ten times or more. V and J are TRBV29-1 and TRBJ2-6, with no clear D. Trimming removed 4 bases from V and 0 bases from J, with 13 bases in between. Per germline, CDR1 SQVTM and CDR2 ANQGSEA. The CDR3 totals 16 residues. The CDR3 nucleotides are TGCAGCGTTGGTGGTAGGGATAGCTCTGGGGCCAACGTCCTGACTTTC. It specifies CSVGGRDSSGANVLTF.

There are many counts of this clonotype. This chain connects TRBV11-2 to TRBJ2-1, with D maybe TRBD2 (6 bases). V lost 7 bases and J lost 9, with 22 bases in between. CDR1 SGHAT and CDR2 FQNNGV come from the germline V gene. This CDR3 has 15 residues. CDR3 in amino acids: CASTLTRSLVGEQFF. CDR3 sequence (DNA): TGTGCCAGCACCCTGACTAGATCCCTCGTGGGTGAGCAGTTCTTC.

Many counts were recorded for this clonotype. This chain joins TRBV24-1 and TRBJ2-3, with 9 bases fitting TRBD1. This CDR3 region has 21 residues. Per the germline V gene, CDR1 is KGHDR and CDR2 is SFDVKD. The V segment lost 1 base and the J segment 1 base; nucleotides outside the gene matches: 17. The CDR3 region is CATSDLLLYRDRVIGTDTQYF. In nucleotides, the CDR3 is TGTGCCACCAGTGATTTACTCCTATACCGGGACAGGGTCATTGGCACAGATACGCAGTATTTT.

This clonotype came up many times. The J gene is TRBJ2-3, the V gene TRBV6-6; possibly TRBD1 for D (6 bases). Between the trimmed V and J ends, which lost 7 bases and 0 bases, there was a span of 14 bases. Germline V gene data show CDR1 as MNHNY and CDR2 as SVGAGI (reference sequence). CDR3 size: 15 residues. The CDR3 DNA is TGTGCCAGCACTTTACAGGGACGGAGCACAGATACGCAGTATTTT. Protein: CASTLQGRSTDTQYF.

This clonotype was seen many times. V and J are TRBV9 and TRBJ1-1; D gene uncertain. CDR3 length: 13 amino acids. With 0 bases removed from V and 1 base from J, the gap between germline ends came to 4 bases. Germline V gene sequence: CDR1 SGDLS, CDR2 YYNGEE. The CDR3 loop reads CASSVVPNTEAFF. The CDR3 region has the DNA TGTGCCAGCAGCGTAGTGCCGAACACTGAAGCTTTCTTT.

In this sample, this clonotype turned up many times. J is TRBJ1-1 and V is TRBV27; no firm D call. V lost 6 bases, J lost 11 bases, and 13 bases lay in between. CDR3 length: 11 residues. Germline CDR1 MNHEY, CDR2 SMNVEV (reference sequence). This CDR3 is CASSNHQKAFF. The CDR3 coding sequence is TGTGCCAGCAGCAATCACCAAAAGGCTTTCTTT.

The chain employs TRBV5-3 and TRBJ2-1; TRBD2 agrees at 7 bases. TRBV5-3 counts as an open reading frame of uncertain function. V dropped 8 bases and J dropped 5; count of bases not matched to a gene: 10. This CDR3 has 14 amino acids. CDR3 bases: TGTGCCAGGGGCCGGGGGGTAGCGGACAATGAGCAGTTCTTC. This encodes CARGRGVADNEQFF.

There are many counts of this clonotype. The J gene is TRBJ2-3, the V gene TRBV5-1; 9 bases agree with TRBD1. The CDR3 extends over 15 amino acids. CDR1 SGHRS and CDR2 YFSETQ come from the germline V gene. J gave up 4 bases and V 0 bases, and 3 bases lay outside the gene matches. CDR3 loop: CASSLEQGAADTQYF. CDR3 nucleotides: TGCGCCAGCAGCTTGGAACAGGGGGCAGCAGATACGCAGTATTTT.

In this sample, this clonotype turned up many times. The V call is TRBV10-3, the J call TRBJ2-4; 7 positions match TRBD1. The CDR3 has 17 amino acids. V lost 6 bases, J lost 0 bases, and 11 bases stayed unmatched. Germline assignment: CDR1 ENHRY and CDR2 SYGVKD. The CDR3 protein is CAISLQGPIVAKNIQYF. CDR3 coding DNA: TGTGCCATCAGCTTACAGGGGCCGATAGTAGCCAAAAACATTCAGTACTTC.

This clonotype came up many times. This chain's CDR3 is CASSLLGGGQETQYF. The CDR3, as DNA: TGTGCCAGCAGCCTTCTAGGTGGGGGACAAGAGACCCAGTACTTC. J is TRBJ2-5 and V is TRBV2; D assignment may be TRBD1 or TRBD2 (5 bases each). V lost 6 bases, J lost 2 bases, and 16 bases lay in between. The CDR3 totals 15 residues. Per the germline V gene, CDR1 is SNHLY and CDR2 is FYNNEI.